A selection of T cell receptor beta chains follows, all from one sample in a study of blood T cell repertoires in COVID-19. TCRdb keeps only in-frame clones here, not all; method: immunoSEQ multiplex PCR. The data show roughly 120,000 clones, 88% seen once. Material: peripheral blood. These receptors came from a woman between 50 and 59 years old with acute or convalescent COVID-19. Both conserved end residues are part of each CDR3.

CDR3: CASSEAIGTGVNEQYF; V: TRBV6-1
CDR3: CASSPPGTGVRYGYTF; V: TRBV18
CDR3: CASRSHRELSGANVLTF; V: TRBV19
CDR3: CASSLGSTDSNEQFF; V: TRBV3-1/TRBV3-2
CDR3: CATQMDYSYEQYF; V: TRBV28
CDR3: CAISFRDRDYEQYF; V: TRBV10-3
CDR3: CASRDQGAGELFF; V: TRBV6-6
CDR3: CASSPLQGYGYTF; V: TRBV5-1
CDR3: CASSEPLSGRAAEQYF; V: TRBV5-4
CDR3: CASSRAGGLAGDNEQFF; V: TRBV3-1/TRBV3-2
CDR3: CASNKRTSGYNEQFF; V: TRBV19
CDR3: CASSPTLTSGHNEQFF; V: TRBV18
CDR3: CASSPEAGNEKLFF; V: TRBV18